This T cell receptor beta chain stems from a study of human T cells and chemical hapten exposure. Study information: Variation in per-sample TCR yields came mainly from small pooled library volume differences.

This clonotype was counted ten times or more. Its antigen is not identified. Per the germline V gene, CDR1 is DFQATT and CDR2 is SNEGSKA (reference sequence). With 6 bases removed from V and 4 bases from J, the gap between germline ends came to 11 bases. The CDR3 is 12 amino acids. Broader study findings: Since the donors had alopecia, their immune response may not be the same as that of healthy people.

Time point specified: patch test 3, about 24 weeks after DPC sensitization. The sample's treatment: therapeutic diphenylcyclopropenone sensitization with weekly scalp DPC. Investigators collected blood before applying each patch test. It was the library that attached unique molecular identifiers to individual cDNA molecules. TCRdb used MiXCR to reprocess the RACE reads, holding one entry per CDR3 protein. Among roughly 150,000 distinct CDR3 sequences listed, roughly 26% were seen once. The TCR originated in a woman aged 18-29 years with alopecia areata. Some clones in this sample may be carry-over from other donors' samples. The sequencing used whole blood, collected in connection with sensitization to the hapten diphenylcyclopropenone (DPC). The chain has TRBV20-1 and TRBJ2-3; maybe TRBD1 (5 bases). The CDR3 sequence: CSARQSPDTQYF. CDR3 nucleotides: TGCAGTGCGCGACAGTCCCCAGATACGCAGTATTTT.